A selection of T cell receptor beta chains follows, all from one sample in a study of beta chain features in type 1 diabetes. Here immunoSEQ multiplex PCR was the method, and the copy in TCRdb shows in-frame clones only, minus some. This sample has 250,000 to 400,000 clones, with less than 15% found just once. The material sequenced was central memory CD4+ T cells from blood. These receptors were collected from a man aged 25 to 40 in good health. Each CDR3 is given with its conserved first and last residue. Fields, in order: J gene, V gene, CDR3 length, CDR3 protein.

>TRBJ2-5|TRBV7-2|17
CASSRGSLTLLPETQYF
>TRBJ2-3|TRBV10-3|16
CAISGTSGGVTDTQYF
>TRBJ2-3|TRBV6-1|14
CATILNGNTDTQYF
>TRBJ1-1|TRBV9|13
CASSVGERGEAFF
>TRBJ2-7|TRBV19|15
CASSIQDGDSYEQYF
>TRBJ1-1|TRBV5-4|14
CASSPGQGSTEAFF
>TRBJ2-5|TRBV11-3|12
CASRGPQETQYF
>TRBJ2-2|TRBV4-3|18
CASSQEGTGTVNTGELFF
>TRBJ2-7|TRBV6-5|13
CASSYMLGYEQYF
>TRBJ1-2|TRBV6-5|10
CASSHEGYTF
>TRBJ2-1|TRBV19|15
CASTGGGSGDNEQFF
>TRBJ2-1|TRBV5-6|15
CASSWGTSSYNEQFF
>TRBJ2-3|TRBV5-1|15
CASTRLAGFTDTQYF
>TRBJ2-5|TRBV21-1|16
CASSKVLPKIGETQYF
>TRBJ2-3|TRBV7-2|16
CASSPGLAGPADTQYF
>TRBJ1-1|TRBV30|12
CARDLRGTEAFF
>TRBJ2-2|TRBV11-3|16
CASSPRTSGVDGELFF
>TRBJ2-5|TRBV4-3|17
CASSQGVLGSIRETQYF
>TRBJ1-5|TRBV6-1|15
CASSEAWGAGQPQHF
>TRBJ2-7|TRBV6-1|13
CASSETIPGEQYF
>TRBJ2-1|TRBV7-2|14
CASSPGLAPNEQFF
>TRBJ2-1|TRBV27|15
CASSFESAGGLTQFF
>TRBJ2-5|TRBV5-6|11
CASSLFETQYF
>TRBJ2-3|TRBV7-9|13
CASSVQARDTQYF
>TRBJ2-5|TRBV7-6|13
CASSSSVSETQYF
>TRBJ1-1|TRBV7-2|15
CASSLGAGMNTEAFF
>TRBJ2-2|TRBV14|16
CASSQHLAGNTGELFF
>TRBJ2-7|TRBV10-3|15
CAISESGRSTYEQYF
>TRBJ1-2|TRBV6-5|12
CASSSLLYGYTF
>TRBJ2-7|TRBV5-6|15
CASTRGAAGIYEQYF
>TRBJ2-2|TRBV6-5|15
CASRRTSGHTGELFF
>TRBJ2-6|TRBV14|17
CASSQERRATGANVLTF
>TRBJ1-1|TRBV5-6|12
CASSQGWIEAFF
>TRBJ1-1|TRBV6-6|10
CASRFPEAFF
>TRBJ1-2|TRBV7-7|13
CASSLKVNYGYTF
>TRBJ2-1|TRBV5-8|14
CASALEGPYNEQFF
>TRBJ1-1|TRBV5-1|13
CASSLQVGTEAFF
>TRBJ2-1|TRBV6-1|13
CASSEAAQGFEFF
>TRBJ2-4|TRBV7-2|15
CASSVGNAGGGIQYF
>TRBJ1-1|TRBV18|15
CASSPRTGGNTEAFF
>TRBJ2-3|TRBV4-2|15
CASSQEPGRGDTQYF
>TRBJ2-7|TRBV11-2|14
CASSQQPNSYEQYF